The 7 T cell receptor beta chains presented below share a single source sample, sequenced in a study of T cell repertoires in cytomegalovirus infection. TCRdb redid the calling of the reads with MiXCR, one entry per CDR3 protein. The sample has 630,000 or so distinct CDR3 sequences, approximately 25% seen once. Sequenced sample: CD8+ T cells from PBMCs. These receptors were obtained from a human donor in good health (CMV status not recorded). Some clones in this sample may be carry-over from other donors' samples.

This clonotype was detected many times. The chain combines TRBV7-2 with TRBJ2-5; 8 bases line up with TRBD1. V lost 5 bases, J lost 7 bases, and 15 bases stayed unmatched. In germline, CDR1 is SGHTA, CDR2 FQGNSA. The CDR3 covers 16 residues. The CDR3: CASSDRGQDRAPTQYF. The CDR3 nucleotides read TGTGCCAGCAGCGATAGAGGCCAGGACAGGGCCCCGACCCAGTACTTC.

The J gene is TRBJ2-7, the V gene TRBV3-1; possibly TRBD2 for D (5 bases). Germline V gives CDR1 LGHDT, CDR2 YNNKEL (reference sequence). This CDR3 is 16 amino acids long. The ends were cut back, 4 bases at V and 3 bases at J, with 19 bases in the middle. CDR3 loop: CASSPLAAPAGYEQYF. The DNA of the CDR3 is TGTGCCAGCAGCCCACTGGCTGCGCCGGCGGGCTACGAGCAGTACTTC.

In this sample, this clonotype turned up a few times. V and J are TRBV28 and TRBJ1-4; 8 bases are shared with TRBD1. V lost 3 bases and J lost 3; bases outside the gene matches: 18. CDR3 length equals 20 residues. Germline-derived CDR1 and CDR2 are MDHEN and SYDVKM. CDR3 loop: CASSFPTIRQGKESNEKLFF. DNA for the CDR3: TGTGCCAGCAGTTTCCCCACAATTCGACAGGGGAAAGAGTCTAATGAAAAACTGTTTTTT.

In this sample, this clonotype turned up many times. The chain links TRBV7-2 to TRBJ2-1, with 9 nucleotides matching TRBD2. The CDR3 has 15 amino acids. The V segment lost 3 bases and the J segment 5 bases; nucleotides outside the gene matches: 5. Germline CDR1 is SGHTA and CDR2 is FQGNSA. CDR3 DNA sequence: TGTGCCAGCAGCTTCATAGCGGGGGAGGACAATGAGCAGTTCTTC. Translated: CASSFIAGEDNEQFF. Using reference TRBV7-2 and TRBJ2-1 for the parts outside the CDR3, the full variable domain is GAGVSQSPSNKVTEKGKDVELRCDPISGHTALYWYRQSLGQGLEFLIYFQGNSAPDKSGLPSDRFSAERTGGSVSTLTIQRTQQEDSAVYLCASSFIAGEDNEQFFGPGTRLTVL.

There are many counts of this clonotype. The rearrangement links TRBV6-5 to TRBJ2-5, with 7 nucleotides matching TRBD1. The CDR3 is 15 residues long. Trimming removed 7 bases from V and 2 bases from J; junction bases left unmatched: 10. Per germline, CDR1 MNHEY and CDR2 SVGAGI. The CDR3 coding sequence is TGTGCCAGCACCCTAATCTGGGGACAGCAAGAGACCCAGTACTTC. It specifies CASTLIWGQQETQYF.

This chain connects TRBV29-1 to TRBJ2-1, with D perhaps TRBD1 (6 bases). The CDR3 loop spans 15 amino acids. Trimming took 5 bases from V and 0 from J, leaving 14 bases between them. Germline CDR1 SQVTM, CDR2 ANQGSEA. CDR3 protein: CSVSAHRVSYNEQFF. CDR3 nucleotides: TGCAGCGTTTCGGCCCACAGGGTCTCCTACAATGAGCAGTTCTTC.

The V gene is TRBV28, the J gene TRBJ2-7; D could derive from TRBD1 or TRBD2 (5 bases each). V gave up 7 bases and J gave up 6 bases, with 19 bases separating them. Per germline, CDR1 MDHEN and CDR2 SYDVKM. CDR3 length equals 14 residues. The CDR3 reads CASTDAGTIREQYV. DNA for the CDR3: TGTGCCAGCACCGACGCCGGGACGATACGCGAGCAGTACGTC.